This T cell receptor (beta chain) was identified during a study of blood T cells in healthy people across ages. For the second PCR, which ran for roughly 6 to 11 cycles, a sample-barcoded 5' primer and a J-beta primer mix were used. Each cDNA molecule received a tag from a template-switch adaptor that had 12 random nucleotides. MiXCR, applied by TCRdb to the 5' RACE reads, yields one record per CDR3 protein. The data show fewer than 900,000 distinct CDR3 sequences, more than 40% seen once. This clonotype appeared a few times. The antigen is not known. Study-wide points: Relative to aged donors, long-lived donors carried more naive CD4+ cells and displayed higher diversity.

There are 13 residues in the CDR3. Per germline, CDR1 SQVTM and CDR2 ANQGSEA. The germline V and J ends were trimmed by 5 bases and 7 bases, with 17 bases remaining between them. Donors gave roughly 9.1 milliliters of peripheral blood apiece. Total RNA extracted from each sample amounted to at least 5 micrograms. The TCR originated in an older woman in good health. Sequencing used blood. The rearrangement joins TRBV29-1 to TRBJ1-2; perhaps TRBD1 as D (5 bases). The CDR3 loop reads CSVRGPSGFGYTF. The CDR3 DNA is TGCAGCGTTAGGGGACCTTCGGGGTTTGGCTACACCTTC.